The source of this T cell receptor (beta chain) is a study of blood T cell repertoires in COVID-19. This clone was seen once. V shed 6 bases, J shed 2 bases, and the junction held 6 bases outside the gene matches. Per the germline V gene, CDR1 is SQVTM and CDR2 is ANQGSEA. The CDR3 is 14 residues long. In the source study's methods: Estimates of nucleated cell counts were drawn from the amplification of reference gene primers. The table came from immunoSEQ multiplex PCR; TCRdb's copy has only in-frame clones and leaves some out. The D gene and trimming were derived from the DNA, and the V and J assignments and clone size from that table. The sample records roughly 45,000 clones, over 75% being singletons. Seattle patients were enrolled while actively infected and followed longitudinally.

J is TRBJ2-2 and V is TRBV29-1, with 7 positions matching TRBD1. This TCR derives from a woman aged 80 or over with COVID-19, enrolled during active disease. The material sequenced was peripheral blood. CDR3 loop: CSVGQVENTGELFF. The CDR3 region has the DNA TGCAGCGTCGGACAGGTGGAAAACACCGGGGAGCTGTTTTTT.